This T cell receptor (beta chain) was captured in a study of PD-1 blockade in classical Hodgkin lymphoma. Details on this clone: The antigen is unknown.

Germline values: CDR1 GTSNPN, CDR2 SVGIG (reference sequence). CDR3 length equals 14 residues. The trim removed 8 bases at V and 6 bases at J, leaving 10 bases unmatched. The protocol was immunoSEQ multiplex PCR, while the TCRdb copy is restricted to in-frame clones and leaves out a portion. The profile covers fewer than 25,000 clones, with approximately 68% appearing a single time and roughly 27% taken by the ten largest. The time point here: cycle 4 day 1 (C4D1), after five to seven weeks of nivolumab. Relapse after autologous stem cell transplantation occurred in every patient, and brentuximab vedotin exposure varied. Patients reached a best response of complete response, partial response or progressive disease. General observations from the study: Partial responders and progressors had significantly lower baseline TCR diversity. Factors driving the repertoire differences, possibly disease activity or prior therapy, remain undefined. In CD4+ cells, TCR diversity went up significantly by C4D1, but in CD8+ cells it did not.

The material was peripheral blood mononuclear cells (PBMCs), obtained before the fourth cycle of nivolumab. V and J are TRBV30 and TRBJ1-2, with 12 nucleotides matching TRBD1. This TCR was recovered from a human donor with classical Hodgkin lymphoma. DNA of the CDR3: TGTGCCGGCCCTCGGGACAGGGGGCAAGATGGCTACACCTTC. Protein: CAGPRDRGQDGYTF.